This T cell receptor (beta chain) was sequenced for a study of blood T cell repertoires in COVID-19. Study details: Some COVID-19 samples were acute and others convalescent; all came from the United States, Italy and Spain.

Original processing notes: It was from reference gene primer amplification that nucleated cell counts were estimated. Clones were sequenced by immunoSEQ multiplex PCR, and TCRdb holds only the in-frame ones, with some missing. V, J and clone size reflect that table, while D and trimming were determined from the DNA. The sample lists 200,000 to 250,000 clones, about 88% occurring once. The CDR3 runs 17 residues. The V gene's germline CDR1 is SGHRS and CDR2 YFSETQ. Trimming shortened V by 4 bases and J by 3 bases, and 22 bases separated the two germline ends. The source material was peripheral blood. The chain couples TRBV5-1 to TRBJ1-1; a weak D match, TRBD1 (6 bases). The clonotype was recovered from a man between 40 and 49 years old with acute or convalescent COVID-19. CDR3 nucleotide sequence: TGCGCCAGCAGCGTGCTCCCTAGGGGGGGCGGAGACACTGAAGCTTTCTTT. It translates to CASSVLPRGGGDTEAFF.